The clone carrying this T cell receptor (beta chain) came up once. Its antigen remains unidentified. The data belong to a study of PD-L1 blockade in urothelial cancer. Study overall: Prior chemotherapy regimens per patient numbered 0 to 3.

V was trimmed by 3 bases and J by 3 bases, leaving 12 bases between them. The CDR3 extends over 14 amino acids. Germline CDR1 reads SGDLS; CDR2 reads YYNGEE. The investigators introduced synthetic TCR analog templates into each PCR as spikes. Sequenced by immunoSEQ multiplex PCR; TCRdb stores in-frame clones only, minus some. Among tens of thousands of clones, 87% were seen once, and the ten largest hold under 9%. Findings and caveats of the study: TCR clonality was measured in pretreatment peripheral blood. Clonality below the median predicted better survival.

This rearrangement joins TRBV9 to TRBJ2-5, with D possibly TRBD2 on 6 matching bases. This sample comprised PBMCs, obtained around atezolizumab (anti-PD-L1) treatment. The TCR comes from a man aged 60-69 years with urothelial cancer. The CDR3, as DNA: TGTGCCAGCAGCGCCCTTGGGGGGAAAGAGACCCAGTACTTC. It specifies CASSALGGKETQYF.